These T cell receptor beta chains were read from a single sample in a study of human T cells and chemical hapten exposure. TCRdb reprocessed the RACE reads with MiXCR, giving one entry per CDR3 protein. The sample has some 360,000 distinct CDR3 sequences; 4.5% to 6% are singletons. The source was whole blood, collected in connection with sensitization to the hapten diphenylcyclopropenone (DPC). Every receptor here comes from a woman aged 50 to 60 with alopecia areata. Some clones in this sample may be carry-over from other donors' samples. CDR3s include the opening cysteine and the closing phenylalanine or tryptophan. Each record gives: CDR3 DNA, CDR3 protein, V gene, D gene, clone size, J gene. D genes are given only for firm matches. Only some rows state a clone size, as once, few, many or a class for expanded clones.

DNA: TGTGCCAGCAGCCGATACGGCGGGGAGCTGTTTTTT
CDR3: CASSRYGGELFF
V: TRBV14
D: NA
size: NA
J: TRBJ2-2

DNA: TGTGCCAGCAGCCCAGGCAGGGGTCGAAATGAAAAACTGTTTTTT
CDR3: CASSPGRGRNEKLFF
V: TRBV7-8
D: NA
size: few
J: TRBJ1-4

DNA: TGCGCCAGCAGCCACAACGCGGTGCTTTCTGGAAACACCATATATTTT
CDR3: CASSHNAVLSGNTIYF
V: TRBV5-1
D: NA
size: many
J: TRBJ1-3

DNA: TGTGCCAGCAGCTCAGGGGGTGGCAATCAGCCCCAGCATTTT
CDR3: CASSSGGGNQPQHF
V: TRBV7-9
D: TRBD1
size: many
J: TRBJ1-5

DNA: TGCGCCAGCAGTGAGTCCCTTAAAGCGGAGCTGTTTTTT
CDR3: CASSESLKAELFF
V: TRBV10-1
D: NA
size: many
J: TRBJ2-2

DNA: TGCAGTGCCCTCGGGACTAGCATGTTAGCGGGGGAGCTGTTTTTT
CDR3: CSALGTSMLAGELFF
V: TRBV20-1
D: TRBD2
size: many
J: TRBJ2-2

DNA: TGTGCCAGCACCCCTTTTTCCTACGAGCAGTACTTC
CDR3: CASTPFSYEQYF
V: TRBV2
D: NA
size: many
J: TRBJ2-7

DNA: TGCAGCGTTGGGGGCCTAGCGGGAGGAGGAGAGCAGTTCTTC
CDR3: CSVGGLAGGGEQFF
V: TRBV29-1
D: TRBD2
size: many
J: TRBJ2-1

DNA: TGTGCCAGCAGAAGAGGCGGGGTTTTCACAGATACGCAGTATTTT
CDR3: CASRRGGVFTDTQYF
V: TRBV6-5
D: NA
size: many
J: TRBJ2-3

DNA: TGTGCCAGCAGCCAGGTTACAGATACGCAGTATTTT
CDR3: CASSQVTDTQYF
V: TRBV3-1
D: NA
size: many
J: TRBJ2-3

DNA: TGTGCCAGCAGAAAAGGACAGGATGGCTACACCTTC
CDR3: CASRKGQDGYTF
V: TRBV7-3
D: TRBD1
size: many
J: TRBJ1-2

DNA: TGCAGTGCTAGACCACTGCCCGGGGGCCCTTTCACAGATACGCAGTATTTT
CDR3: CSARPLPGGPFTDTQYF
V: TRBV20-1
D: NA
size: NA
J: TRBJ2-3

DNA: TGTGCCAGCCGCCAGAGGGTCACAGTGTCAAAACAGGACCACTATGGCTACACCTTC
CDR3: CASRQRVTVSKQDHYGYTF
V: TRBV13
D: NA
size: few
J: TRBJ1-2

DNA: TGTGCCAGTAGTATTGGAGGACTGAATGTCTACAATGAGCAGTTCTTC
CDR3: CASSIGGLNVYNEQFF
V: TRBV19
D: NA
size: many
J: TRBJ2-1

DNA: TGTGCCAGCACCAGGGCCCTGGGCACTGAAGCTTTCTTT
CDR3: CASTRALGTEAFF
V: TRBV27
D: NA
size: few
J: TRBJ1-1

DNA: TGCAGTGCTAGGTGGGATAAGGATTCACCCCTCCACTTT
CDR3: CSARWDKDSPLHF
V: TRBV20-1
D: NA
size: NA
J: TRBJ1-6

DNA: TGTGCCAGCAGCCCAGTCCAGGGGGTAGCTAACTATGGCTACACCTTC
CDR3: CASSPVQGVANYGYTF
V: TRBV7-8
D: TRBD1
size: NA
J: TRBJ1-2

DNA: TGTGCCAGCAGCCTAGTGGGGGGGGCAGGGACTGAAGCTTTCTTT
CDR3: CASSLVGGAGTEAFF
V: TRBV3-1
D: NA
size: NA
J: TRBJ1-1

DNA: TGTGCCAGCAGTTACGATGGTTCTGAAGCTTTCTTT
CDR3: CASSYDGSEAFF
V: TRBV6-2/TRBV6-3
D: NA
size: many
J: TRBJ1-1

DNA: TGCAGTGCTGAGCCCCCACAGGCCTACGAGCAGTACTTC
CDR3: CSAEPPQAYEQYF
V: TRBV20-1
D: NA
size: few
J: TRBJ2-7

DNA: TGTGCCAGCAGTATACAGGGGGCTGAAGCTTTCTTT
CDR3: CASSIQGAEAFF
V: TRBV27
D: TRBD1
size: many
J: TRBJ1-1

DNA: TGTGCCAGCAGCCGAGACAGGGCTGCGAACACCATATATTTT
CDR3: CASSRDRAANTIYF
V: TRBV7-6
D: TRBD1
size: many
J: TRBJ1-3

DNA: TGTGCCAGCAGCCGCGGACTAGGGGAGACCCAGTACTTC
CDR3: CASSRGLGETQYF
V: TRBV27
D: TRBD2
size: many
J: TRBJ2-5

DNA: TGTGCCAGCAGTCTTAGACAGGGGGATCCCACAGATACGCAGTATTTT
CDR3: CASSLRQGDPTDTQYF
V: TRBV6-1
D: TRBD1
size: few
J: TRBJ2-3

DNA: TGTGCCAGCAGCTTAGATTCCAGCTCCTACGAGCAGTACTTC
CDR3: CASSLDSSSYEQYF
V: TRBV7-8
D: NA
size: NA
J: TRBJ2-7

DNA: TGTGCCAGCTCTCGACACGAGACCCAGTACTTC
CDR3: CASSRHETQYF
V: TRBV6-6
D: NA
size: NA
J: TRBJ2-5

DNA: TGCGCCAGCGCCGGGGCATCCGAGGGTGAGCAGTTCTTC
CDR3: CASAGASEGEQFF
V: TRBV10-2
D: NA
size: NA
J: TRBJ2-1

DNA: TGTGCCAGCAGTGAATCGGGCAGGGTCTACGAGCAGTACTTC
CDR3: CASSESGRVYEQYF
V: TRBV6-1
D: NA
size: few
J: TRBJ2-7

DNA: TGTGCCAGCAGCCCCGGGACGGTTTTCGAGCAGTACTTC
CDR3: CASSPGTVFEQYF
V: TRBV6-6
D: NA
size: many
J: TRBJ2-7

DNA: TGTGCCAGCAGCCAGGCTCAGACTAGCGGGAATGAGCAGTTCTTC
CDR3: CASSQAQTSGNEQFF
V: TRBV4-2
D: TRBD2
size: many
J: TRBJ2-1

DNA: TGTGCCAGCAGTTTAGGGGACCTGGAAAGCACAGATACGCAGTATTTT
CDR3: CASSLGDLESTDTQYF
V: TRBV27
D: NA
size: many
J: TRBJ2-3

DNA: TGTGCCAGCAGCCTAGACAGGTCTATGTCCCTCTATGGCTACACCTTC
CDR3: CASSLDRSMSLYGYTF
V: TRBV12-3/TRBV12-4
D: NA
size: few
J: TRBJ1-2

DNA: TGCAGTGCTAGTGGGACTAGCGGGGGCACAGATACGCAGTATTTT
CDR3: CSASGTSGGTDTQYF
V: TRBV20-1
D: TRBD2
size: NA
J: TRBJ2-3

DNA: TGTGCCAGCAGCTCAGTAAGGGGCTTCCAAGAGACCCAGTACTTC
CDR3: CASSSVRGFQETQYF
V: TRBV11-2
D: NA
size: many
J: TRBJ2-5

DNA: TGTGCCAGCAGTGAACAGGAGCGGGAGGTAAAGCAGTACTTC
CDR3: CASSEQEREVKQYF
V: TRBV2
D: TRBD2
size: few
J: TRBJ2-7

DNA: TGTGCCATCAGTGAGTCGAAGCGGCAGTACCGTCAGTACTTC
CDR3: CAISESKRQYRQYF
V: TRBV10-3
D: NA
size: many
J: TRBJ2-5

DNA: TGTGCCAGCAGTCCCCGGACTAGCGGGGCCTCCTACGAGCAGTACTTC
CDR3: CASSPRTSGASYEQYF
V: TRBV12-3/TRBV12-4
D: TRBD2
size: many
J: TRBJ2-7

DNA: TGCGCCAGCGAGGACGGGAGTGGGTATGGCTACACCTTC
CDR3: CASEDGSGYGYTF
V: TRBV10-2
D: NA
size: many
J: TRBJ1-2

DNA: TGTGCCAGCAGTGCCGGGACAGGGGCGAACACCGGGGAGCTGTTTTTT
CDR3: CASSAGTGANTGELFF
V: TRBV2
D: TRBD1
size: many
J: TRBJ2-2

DNA: TGTGCCAGCAGCCCCGGACTCCTATACAATGAGCAGTTCTTC
CDR3: CASSPGLLYNEQFF
V: TRBV7-8
D: NA
size: many
J: TRBJ2-1

DNA: TGCGCCAGCAGCTTTGGGGGAGCCCAAGAGACCCAGTACTTC
CDR3: CASSFGGAQETQYF
V: TRBV5-1
D: NA
size: many
J: TRBJ2-5

DNA: TGTGCCAGCAGTTTATATGGCGTTACGAACACTGAAGCTTTCTTT
CDR3: CASSLYGVTNTEAFF
V: TRBV12-3/TRBV12-4
D: NA
size: few
J: TRBJ1-1

DNA: TGTGCCACTAACCCGGGGGGCAGGGGCAGTACAGATACGCAGTATTTT
CDR3: CATNPGGRGSTDTQYF
V: TRBV24-1
D: NA
size: many
J: TRBJ2-3

DNA: TGTGCCAGCAGCACCCAGGAAGCGCAGTACTTC
CDR3: CASSTQEAQYF
V: TRBV7-9
D: NA
size: many
J: TRBJ2-7

DNA: TGTGCCAGCAGCTTGGGACTAGCGGGAGGGCACGATGAGCAGTTCTTC
CDR3: CASSLGLAGGHDEQFF
V: TRBV5-5
D: TRBD2
size: few
J: TRBJ2-1

DNA: TGCAGTGCTAGAAGCGGGCTAGCAAACTACGAGCAGTACTTC
CDR3: CSARSGLANYEQYF
V: TRBV20-1
D: NA
size: few
J: TRBJ2-7

DNA: TGTGCCAGCAGTTACTCGTCAGAGGGATACAATGAGCAGTTCTTC
CDR3: CASSYSSEGYNEQFF
V: TRBV6-5
D: NA
size: many
J: TRBJ2-1